Listed here are 19 T cell receptor beta chains from one sample, sequenced in a study of early T cells in non-severe SARS-CoV-2 infection. TCRdb re-analysed the 5' RACE reads in MiXCR, keeping a single row per CDR3 protein. This table has about 30,000 distinct CDR3 sequences, around 6% appearing once. The sample was whole blood. The origin of the receptors is an adult who was a healthcare worker with PCR-confirmed SARS-CoV-2 infection or an uninfected control (not recorded which).

The CDR3 loop reads CASSRLTTGELFF. CDR3 DNA sequence: TGTGCCAGCAGCCGACTAACCACCGGGGAGCTGTTTTTT. The gene calls are TRBV11-2 and TRBJ2-2, with D possibly TRBD2 on 5 matching bases. The CDR3 runs to 13 residues. CDR1 and CDR2 from the germline V gene are SGHAT and FQNNGV. V lost 5 bases and J lost 4, with 8 bases in between.

This clonotype was counted many times. The chain carries TRBV7-9 and TRBJ2-1; no clear D. The germline V gene encodes CDR1 SEHNR and CDR2 FQNEAQ (reference sequence). The ends were cut back, 2 bases at V and 5 bases at J, with 7 bases in the middle. The CDR3 is 13 residues long. The CDR3 DNA follows: TGTGCCAGCAGCTTATTCAGGAACAATGAGCAGTTCTTC. This codes for CASSLFRNNEQFF.

The chain recombines TRBV12-3 or TRBV12-4 with TRBJ1-6, with D tentatively TRBD1 (5 bases). V lost 6 bases to trimming and J lost 6 bases, with 18 bases between them. The length of the CDR3 is 16 residues. CDR3 sequence reads: CASRPGTLGGNSPLHF. The CDR3 DNA sequence: TGTGCCAGCAGGCCTGGGACCCTCGGAGGTAATTCACCCCTCCACTTT.

The V call is TRBV6-6, the J call TRBJ2-7; maybe TRBD1 (6 bases). The CDR3 consists of 16 residues. Trimming took off 6 bases at V and 3 bases at J, with 21 bases between the two ends. Germline CDR1 is MNHNY and CDR2 is SVGAGI (reference sequence). The CDR3 reads CASRRGQLTPGYEQYF. The CDR3 DNA follows: TGTGCCAGCAGACGTGGACAGTTGACCCCCGGCTACGAGCAGTACTTC.

This clonotype was counted a few times. The genes are TRBV28 and TRBJ2-3; 9 bases match TRBD2. CDR1 is MDHEN and CDR2 is SYDVKM in the germline V gene. V lost 2 bases, J lost 2 bases, and 8 bases stayed unmatched. CDR3 length equals 17 residues. The CDR3 reads CASSLRLSSGATDTQYF. The CDR3 coding sequence is TGTGCCAGCAGTTTAAGGTTGTCTAGCGGGGCCACAGATACGCAGTATTTT.

This clonotype was counted many times. The J gene is TRBJ1-4, the V gene TRBV5-5, with D hard to call. CDR3 length: 13 residues. Germline lookup yields CDR1 SGHKS and CDR2 YYEKEE (reference sequence). V lost 0 bases, J lost 5 bases, and 5 bases lay in between. The CDR3 coding sequence is TGTGCCAGCAGCTTGGCACAGAATGAAAAACTGTTTTTT. Its translation: CASSLAQNEKLFF.

The chain is built from TRBV11-2 and TRBJ1-2, with TRBD1 as a possible D gene (6 bases). The germline V gene has CDR1 SGHAT and CDR2 FQNNGV. The CDR3 consists of 14 residues. Trimming cost V 4 bases and J 4 bases, with 13 bases left between them. The CDR3 DNA sequence: TGTGCCAGCAGCTCCCTAAAGACAGGCTATGGCTACACCTTC. Translating it yields CASSSLKTGYGYTF.

In its sample, this clonotype was seen many times. V is TRBV4-2 and J is TRBJ1-1; 7 positions agree with TRBD1. Per germline, CDR1 LGHNA and CDR2 YNFKEQ. The CDR3 runs to 15 residues. V shed 2 bases, J shed 3 bases, and the junction held 6 bases outside the gene matches. CDR3 amino acids: CASSQPGTVDTEAFF. The CDR3 region has the DNA TGTGCCAGCAGCCAACCTGGGACAGTAGACACTGAAGCTTTCTTT.

This clonotype was counted at least ten times. This chain joins TRBV6-5 and TRBJ1-1; tentative D call: TRBD1 (5 bases). V lost 2 bases and J lost 11, with 9 bases in between. The CDR3 sequence is 11 residues long. In germline, CDR1 is MNHEY, CDR2 SVGAGI. CDR3 sequence (DNA): TGTGCCAGCAGTTACCAGGGTATGGCTTTCTTT. It specifies CASSYQGMAFF.

In regard to this clonotype: A clone one base away is much larger, so this may be a read error. The rearrangement links TRBV30 to TRBJ2-3, with D possibly TRBD2 on 6 matching bases. CDR1 is GTSNPN, CDR2 SVGIG, per germline (reference sequence). This CDR3 comprises 14 residues. As DNA, the CDR3 is TGTGCCTGGAGGTACCGAGGGCCGGGGGATACGCTGTATTTT. It yields the protein CAWRYRGPGDTLYF.

This clonotype was recorded at least ten times. The chain combines TRBV5-5 with TRBJ2-3; 8 bases match TRBD2. Germline lookup yields CDR1 SGHKS and CDR2 YYEKEE (reference sequence). The CDR3 covers 14 residues. Trimming cost V 2 bases and J 11 bases; bases outside gene matches: 10. DNA of the CDR3: TGTGCCAGCAGCTTAAGCGGGGGCGGCCTGAGGCAGTATTTT. Protein product: CASSLSGGGLRQYF.

Ten or more counts support this clonotype. The V and J genes are TRBV5-5 and TRBJ2-1; unclear D gene. The V gene lost 2 bases and the J gene lost 8 bases, with 5 bases spanning the gap. CDR3 length: 11 residues. Germline V lookup: CDR1 SGHKS, CDR2 YYEKEE (reference sequence). CDR3 protein: CASSFYDEQFF. CDR3 DNA: TGTGCCAGCAGCTTTTATGATGAGCAGTTCTTC.

This clonotype was found a few times. The gene calls are TRBV10-3 and TRBJ2-5; 15 nucleotides align to TRBD2. With V trimmed by 6 bases and J by 5 bases, 16 bases remained unmatched. Germline CDR1 and CDR2: ENHRY and SYGVKD. The CDR3 runs 19 residues. CDR3 DNA sequence: TGTGCCATCAGCCCACTTGGACTAGCGGGGGGGCCCGTCGGGGAGACCCAGTACTTC. This gives the protein CAISPLGLAGGPVGETQYF.

This clonotype has a count of ten or more. CDR3 sequence (DNA): TGTGCCAGCAGTCGCCCGCCGGGACAGGGGTTTGGCGCCAACACTGAAGCTTTCTTT. Translated: CASSRPPGQGFGANTEAFF. V is TRBV12-3 or TRBV12-4 and J is TRBJ1-1, with 10 nucleotides matching TRBD1. The CDR3 extends over 19 amino acids. V was pared by 5 bases and J by 2 bases, with 17 bases of the junction left unmatched.

With regard to this clonotype: A much larger clone is a single base away; this may be a read error. The chain couples TRBV7-2 to TRBJ2-7; the D is unclear. V dropped 2 bases and J dropped 0 bases, with 8 bases sitting between them. CDR1 and CDR2 from the germline V gene are SGHTA and FQGNSA. This CDR3 has 14 amino acids. CDR3 loop: CASSLRASSYEQYF. CDR3 nucleotide sequence: TGTGCCAGCAGCTTAAGGGCCAGCTCCTACGAGCAGTACTTC.

Comments on this clonotype: A much more abundant neighbour one base away suggests this may be a read error. The chain combines TRBV5-1 with TRBJ2-3, with TRBD1 matching over 9 bases. From germline, CDR1 is SGHRS and CDR2 YFSETQ. V shed 7 bases, J shed 3 bases, and the junction held 15 bases outside the gene matches. The CDR3 sequence is 17 residues long. The CDR3 spells CASAHIPGQGETDTQYF. The CDR3 DNA reads as TGCGCCAGCGCCCACATACCGGGACAGGGTGAAACAGATACGCAGTATTTT.

The sample holds a few counts of this clonotype. The chain links TRBV27 to TRBJ2-3, with 7 positions matching TRBD1. Germline V gene lookup returns CDR1 MNHEY and CDR2 SMNVEV (reference sequence). V trimming: 6 bases; J trimming: 2 bases; junction bases outside the gene matches: 14. The CDR3 is 17 residues long. CDR3 residues: CASSYLGQPQSTDTQYF. As DNA, the CDR3 is TGTGCCAGCAGCTACCTGGGACAGCCTCAATCCACAGATACGCAGTATTTT.

At least ten counts were recorded for this clonotype. The chain employs TRBV5-4 and TRBJ2-1; 9 bases fit TRBD1. The junction had 14 bases not matched to a gene; V was cut back by 0 bases and J by 7 bases. Germline-derived CDR1 and CDR2 are SGHNT and YYREEE (reference sequence). The CDR3 sequence is 18 residues long. The DNA for the CDR3 is TGTGCCAGCAGCTTGGGTCACACAGGGGGCAGGGGAACGAATGAGCAGTTCTTC. Encoded protein: CASSLGHTGGRGTNEQFF.

This clonotype was counted many times. J is TRBJ1-1 and V is TRBV6-5; D ambiguous. V dropped 2 bases and J dropped 7 bases, with 5 bases sitting between them. Germline-derived CDR1 and CDR2 are MNHEY and SVGAGI. The CDR3 has 11 amino acids. The CDR3 loop reads CASSYGSEAFF. The CDR3 DNA is TGTGCCAGCAGTTACGGGAGTGAAGCTTTCTTT.